Below, 29 T cell receptor beta chains from the same sample are listed, as sequenced in a study of shared clonotypes between healthy human individuals (dated by TCRdb to about 2020). Library generation was performed with the immunoSEQ multiplex PCR assay. Entries here come from immuneACCESS through TCRdb and include only in-frame sequences with V and J called. Some clones fail to appear in such tables; in the studies checked, an unresolved V gene covers under half of the shortfall, and the cause of the remainder is unknown. Present in this sample are some 680,000 clones, 73% of which were seen just once. 1.5% to 2% of the sample is taken by the ten largest. Material for sequencing was memory CD4+ T cells sorted from blood. This specimen's cell subset or site label, per the study, means: CD45RA-negative fraction. Receptor source: a woman in her twenties or thirties in good health.

In its sample, this clone was seen a few times. The chain couples TRBV18 to TRBJ1-2, with D hard to call. Trimming shortened V by 2 bases and J by 0 bases, and 16 bases separated the two germline ends. Germline CDR1 reads KGHSH; CDR2 reads LQKENI. CDR3 length equals 17 residues. The CDR3 DNA is TGTGCCAGCTCACCAAGTAGGGTTGGCAGAACTAACTATGGCTACACCTTC. This gives the protein CASSPSRVGRTNYGYTF.

This chain joins TRBV5-1 and TRBJ2-5, with 8 bases matching TRBD2. The J call is uncertain, as TRBJ2-7 better fits the DNA end. CDR1 and CDR2 from the germline V gene are SGHRS and YFSETQ. This CDR3 has 15 residues. The CDR3: CASSLRTGGSNEQYF. CDR3 sequence (DNA): TGCGCCAGCAGCTTGAGGACGGGAGGGAGTAACGAGCAGTACTTC.

J is TRBJ1-1 and V is TRBV10-3; D remains unclear. There are 15 residues in the CDR3. V was cut by 0 bases and J by 2 bases, with 10 bases left in between. Germline V CDR1 and CDR2: ENHRY, SYGVKD. CDR3 sequence (DNA): TGTGCCATCAGTGAGTCGATCCAGAGCAACACTGAAGCTTTCTTT. It specifies CAISESIQSNTEAFF.

J is TRBJ1-2 and V is TRBV6-1; D perhaps matches TRBD1 (5 bases). Germline lookup yields CDR1 MNHNS and CDR2 SASEGT. CDR3 length: 13 residues. Trimming cost V 7 bases and J 4 bases, with 13 bases left between them. The CDR3 is CASNPSGTYGYTF. The CDR3, as DNA: TGTGCCAGCAATCCATCAGGGACCTATGGCTACACCTTC.

The chain uses TRBV11-2 and TRBJ2-1, with D unresolved. Germline CDR1 and CDR2: SGHAT and FQNNGV. The CDR3 loop spans 11 amino acids. V dropped 3 bases and J dropped 10 bases, with 7 bases sitting between them. Here the CDR3 reads CASSFGAEQFF. CDR3 nucleotides: TGTGCCAGCAGCTTTGGCGCAGAGCAGTTCTTC.

The chain carries TRBV7-9 and TRBJ2-2; 7 bases map to TRBD2. V was pared by 1 base and J by 6 bases, with 14 bases of the junction left unmatched. CDR1 SEHNR and CDR2 FQNEAQ come from the germline V gene (reference sequence). This CDR3 contains 18 residues. In nucleotides, the CDR3 is TGTGCCAGCAGCTTAGAGCTTTGGAGCGGGAACCCACCCGGGGAGCTGTTTTTT. Protein product: CASSLELWSGNPPGELFF.

The J gene is TRBJ1-5, the V gene TRBV19, with D perhaps matching TRBD1 (6 bases). V dropped 11 bases and J dropped 4 bases, with 12 bases sitting between them. Germline V gene lookup returns CDR1 LNHDA and CDR2 SQIVND (reference sequence). This CDR3 is 12 amino acids long. The CDR3 bases are TGTGCCGGCGGGAGGGGGAATCAGCCCCAGCATTTT. As protein: CAGGRGNQPQHF.

Worth noting for this clone: Other DNA sequences of this sample code for an identical CDR3. V usage is TRBV7-2 and J usage is TRBJ2-3; D gene uncertain. The V gene lost 1 base and the J gene lost 6 bases, with 8 bases spanning the gap. Germline CDR1 SGHTA, CDR2 FQGNSA. This CDR3 spans 13 amino acids. DNA of the CDR3: TGTGCCAGCAGCTTAGTTTTGGCTGATACGCAGTATTTT. Residues: CASSLVLADTQYF.

The chain employs TRBV6-5 and TRBJ2-7, with 10 nucleotides matching TRBD2. The ends lost 0 bases at V and 3 bases at J; junction bases unmatched: 2. CDR3 length: 15 amino acids. The germline V gene encodes CDR1 MNHEY and CDR2 SVGAGI. The CDR3 sequence is CASSYSVAGGYEQYF. CDR3 coding DNA: TGTGCCAGCAGTTACTCAGTAGCGGGAGGCTACGAGCAGTACTTC.

This clone has ten or more counts. The chain recombines TRBV28 with TRBJ1-4; D is unclear. Germline assignment: CDR1 MDHEN and CDR2 SYDVKM. CDR3 size: 16 residues. Trimming took 3 bases from V and 0 from J, leaving 11 bases between them. CDR3 residues: CASSFWGRTTNEKLFF. CDR3 in DNA: TGTGCCAGCAGTTTTTGGGGTCGAACAACTAATGAAAAACTGTTTTTT.

This clone was detected many times. The chain carries TRBV19 and TRBJ2-4; 9 bases agree with TRBD1. The CDR3 loop spans 14 amino acids. The V gene end was trimmed by 9 bases and the J gene end by 6 bases; junction bases not matched to a gene: 9. CDR1 LNHDA and CDR2 SQIVND come from the germline V gene (reference sequence). The CDR3 loop reads CASKDRGSANIQYF. The CDR3, as DNA: TGTGCCAGCAAGGACAGGGGAAGCGCAAACATTCAGTACTTC.

This clone was recorded at least ten times. The V gene is TRBV11-3, the J gene TRBJ2-2, with 9 bases identical to TRBD2. The CDR3 has 15 amino acids. Germline V gene sequence: CDR1 SGHNT, CDR2 YENEEA. The J segment lost 6 bases and the V segment lost 3 bases, leaving 5 bases of the junction unmatched. The CDR3 DNA reads as TGTGCCAGCAGCTTGCTAGCGGGAATGTCCGGGGAGCTGTTTTTT. Protein product: CASSLLAGMSGELFF.

The CDR3 bases are TGCGCCAGCATGCGGGAGGTCTACGAGCAGTACTTC. Encoded protein: CASMREVYEQYF. The J gene is TRBJ2-7, the V gene TRBV10-2; 8 nucleotides align to TRBD2. This CDR3 spans 12 amino acids. Germline V lookup: CDR1 WSHSY, CDR2 SAAADI. The V gene end was trimmed by 7 bases and the J gene end by 3 bases; junction bases not matched to a gene: 2.

The table lists this clone with many counts. The chain uses TRBV25-1 and TRBJ1-2; D is unclear. Germline V gives CDR1 MGHDK, CDR2 SYGVNS. Trimming stripped 4 bases from V and 1 base from J, with 10 bases between. The CDR3 is 14 residues long. The CDR3 nucleotides are TGTGCCAGCAGTGCCACGACGGATAACTATGGCTACACCTTC. It encodes CASSATTDNYGYTF.

The table lists this clone with a count of one. The rearrangement joins TRBV28 to TRBJ1-4; perhaps TRBD1 as D (5 bases). The CDR3 loop spans 13 amino acids. Germline values: CDR1 MDHEN, CDR2 SYDVKM. The V end was cut by 5 bases, the J end by 8 bases, with 12 bases between. The CDR3 here is CASSKKGREKLFF. The CDR3 DNA is TGTGCCAGCAGTAAGAAGGGGCGGGAAAAACTGTTTTTT.

This clone appeared a few times. Other DNA sequences from this sample encode an identical CDR3 as well. This chain uses TRBV7-2 with TRBJ1-1; 10 positions match TRBD1. Looked up from germline, CDR1 is SGHTA and CDR2 is FQGNSA. The CDR3 spans 14 residues. V shed 3 bases and J 4 bases; nucleotides not matched to a gene: 2. CDR3: CASSFRTGGTEAFF. CDR3 bases: TGTGCCAGCAGCTTTCGGACAGGGGGCACTGAAGCTTTCTTT.

CDR3: CAWADRTPHGYTF. The CDR3 coding sequence is TGTGCCTGGGCGGACAGGACCCCACATGGCTACACCTTC. The J gene is TRBJ1-2, the V gene TRBV30; 7 bases agree with TRBD1. The CDR3 loop spans 13 amino acids. Germline V gives CDR1 GTSNPN, CDR2 SVGIG (reference sequence). V trimming: 5 bases; J trimming: 6 bases; junction bases outside the gene matches: 9.

The chain is built from TRBV6-1 and TRBJ2-1, with TRBD1 identical over 7 bases. The CDR3 extends over 14 amino acids. Losses at the gene ends were 6 bases for V and 9 bases for J; bases not matched to a gene: 11. Germline-derived CDR1 and CDR2 are MNHNS and SASEGT. The CDR3, as DNA: TGTGCCAGCAGGCGACAGGGAGAAGCTTTTGAGCAGTTCTTC. It encodes CASRRQGEAFEQFF.

In nucleotides, the CDR3 is TGTGCCAGCGCCGGGACTAGCGGGAGGACAGATACGCAGTATTTT. Its translation is CASAGTSGRTDTQYF. V and J are TRBV6-6 and TRBJ2-3, with 15 bases lining up with TRBD2. The ends lost 8 bases at V and 3 bases at J; junction bases unmatched: 3. Per the germline V gene, CDR1 is MNHNY and CDR2 is SVGAGI (reference sequence). The CDR3 contains 15 residues.

This chain uses TRBV28 with TRBJ1-1; 12 bases line up with TRBD1. Germline V lookup: CDR1 MDHEN, CDR2 SYDVKM. The CDR3 loop spans 17 amino acids. Unmatched junction bases numbered 10, after V lost 6 bases and J lost 2 bases. CDR3 in amino acids: CASRSGTGGARNTEAFF. In DNA form, the CDR3 reads TGTGCCAGCAGATCCGGGACAGGGGGCGCGAGAAACACTGAAGCTTTCTTT.

The table lists this clone with a count of one. The chain combines TRBV10-2 with TRBJ1-2; unclear D gene. The CDR3 has 13 amino acids. V lost 2 bases, J lost 5 bases, and 9 bases lay in between. CDR1 and CDR2 (germline): WSHSY, SAAADI. Here the CDR3 reads CASSEIGRYGYTF. CDR3 in DNA: TGCGCCAGCAGTGAGATTGGGAGATATGGCTACACCTTC.

This chain connects TRBV14 to TRBJ2-7; D not certain. Germline loops: CDR1 SGHDN, CDR2 FVKESK. With 2 bases removed from V and 5 bases from J, the gap between germline ends came to 13 bases. The CDR3 runs 14 residues. CDR3 loop: CASSQLVNPHEQYF. The DNA of the CDR3 is TGTGCCAGCAGCCAACTAGTCAACCCCCACGAGCAGTACTTC. Full variable domain (missing parts from reference TRBV14 and TRBJ2-7): EAGVTQFPSHSVIEKGQTVTLRCDPISGHDNLYWYRRVMGKEIKFLLHFVKESKQDESGMPNNRFLAERTGGTYSTLKVQPAELEDSGVYFCASSQLVNPHEQYFGPGTRLTVT.

This clone was observed a few times. The chain joins TRBV10-3 to TRBJ2-3; tentative D call: TRBD2 (6 bases). The CDR3 is made up of 13 amino acids. V lost 4 bases, J lost 4 bases, and 9 bases lay in between. Germline V gives CDR1 ENHRY, CDR2 SYGVKD. The CDR3 region has the DNA TGTGCCATCAGTGGGGCGGGACCAGATACGCAGTATTTT. Translating gives CAISGAGPDTQYF.

The V call is TRBV30, the J call TRBJ1-1; no firm D call. Per germline, CDR1 GTSNPN and CDR2 SVGIG (reference sequence). The germline V and J ends were trimmed by 0 bases and 2 bases, with 7 bases remaining between them. This CDR3 is 13 amino acids long. This CDR3 is CAWSVFSNTEAFF. The CDR3 DNA sequence: TGTGCCTGGAGTGTATTTTCAAACACTGAAGCTTTCTTT.

The CDR3 here is CASGRLNQPQHF. CDR3 coding DNA: TGTGCCAGCGGACGCCTCAATCAGCCCCAGCATTTT. The chain recombines TRBV19 with TRBJ1-5; D remains ambiguous. Between the trimmed V and J ends, which lost 9 bases and 3 bases, there was a span of 9 bases. Germline V gene sequence: CDR1 LNHDA, CDR2 SQIVND (reference sequence). The CDR3 runs to 12 residues.

In this sample, this clone turned up once. Other DNA sequences from this sample encode an identical CDR3 as well. V and J are TRBV4-2 and TRBJ2-2; possibly TRBD2 for D (7 bases). The germline CDR1 and CDR2 sequences are LGHNA and YNFKEQ. The CDR3 extends over 17 amino acids. Trimming took off 1 base at V and 4 bases at J, with 16 bases between the two ends. CDR3 residues: CASSQVSGGRGTGELFF. In DNA form, the CDR3 reads TGTGCCAGCAGCCAAGTGTCGGGGGGCAGGGGCACCGGGGAGCTGTTTTTT.

This sequence joins TRBV7-3 and TRBJ2-3; D not resolved. With 3 bases removed from V and 1 base from J, the gap between germline ends came to 11 bases. Germline assignment: CDR1 SGHTA and CDR2 FQGTGA. This CDR3 region has 15 residues. The CDR3 is CASSLGPTGTDTQYF. The CDR3 DNA reads TGTGCCAGCAGCTTGGGCCCGACCGGCACAGATACGCAGTATTTT.

This sequence joins TRBV6-1 and TRBJ2-3; D unresolved. The CDR3 consists of 12 residues. The V gene lost 7 bases and the J gene lost 0 bases, with 5 bases spanning the gap. CDR1 and CDR2 from the germline V gene are MNHNS and SASEGT. CDR3 protein: CASKGSTDTQYF. CDR3 nucleotides: TGTGCCAGCAAGGGAAGCACAGATACGCAGTATTTT.

In this sample, this clone turned up a few times. Other DNA sequences from this sample encode an identical CDR3 as well. The genes are TRBV10-3 and TRBJ1-1, with D uncertain. Germline-derived CDR1 and CDR2 are ENHRY and SYGVKD. CDR3 size: 12 residues. Trimming took 8 bases from V and 1 from J, leaving 8 bases between them. The DNA of the CDR3 is TGTGCCATCTCCGGGCAGAACACTGAAGCTTTCTTT. Amino acids: CAISGQNTEAFF.